Below, 3 T cell receptor beta chains from the same sample are listed, as sequenced in a study of T cell responses to AZD1222 COVID-19 vaccine. Assay: immunoSEQ multiplex PCR; the TCRdb copy retains only in-frame clones and omits some. The sample includes 75,000 to 100,000 clones, roughly 88% of them seen just once. The sequencing here drew on peripheral blood, taken on day 0 of AZD1222 vaccination. These receptors were obtained from an adult in good health.

This clone was counted between two and nine times. The rearrangement uses TRBV5-4 and TRBJ1-4; D remains ambiguous. From germline, CDR1 is SGHNT and CDR2 YYREEE (reference sequence). V was trimmed by 4 bases and J by 0 bases, leaving 7 bases between them. The CDR3 runs 14 residues. DNA of the CDR3: TGTGCCAGCAGCCTAAGGGCAACTAATGAAAAACTGTTTTTT. Translating it yields CASSLRATNEKLFF. The entire variable domain, with the rest obtained from reference TRBV5-4 and TRBJ1-4, is as follows: ETGVTQSPTHLIKTRGQQVTLRCSSQSGHNTVSWYQQALGQGPQFIFQYYREEENGRGNFPPRFSGLQFPNYSSELNVNALELDDSALYLCASSLRATNEKLFFGSGTQLSVL.

This clone was observed a few times. The gene calls are TRBV29-1 and TRBJ2-3; TRBD2 aligns across 8 bases. With V trimmed by 7 bases and J by 4 bases, 10 bases remained unmatched. The V gene's germline CDR1 is SQVTM and CDR2 ANQGSEA. The CDR3 covers 14 residues. The CDR3 protein is CSGSVAGKADTQYF. CDR3 in DNA: TGCAGCGGCTCCGTAGCGGGGAAGGCAGATACGCAGTATTTT.

The chain is built from TRBV28 and TRBJ2-4; D may be TRBD1 (6 bases). The germline gives CDR1 MDHEN, CDR2 SYDVKM. The CDR3 is made up of 16 amino acids. Trimming took off 5 bases at V and 0 bases at J, with 14 bases between the two ends. The CDR3 reads CASSGHGQLAKNIQYF. The CDR3 bases are TGTGCCAGCAGTGGCCATGGACAGTTAGCCAAAAACATTCAGTACTTC. Complete variable domain (other parts from reference TRBV28 and TRBJ2-4): DVKVTQSSRYLVKRTGEKVFLECVQDMDHENMFWYRQDPGLGLRLIYFSYDVKMKEKGDIPEGYSVSREKKERFSLILESASTNQTSMYLCASSGHGQLAKNIQYFGAGTRLSVL.